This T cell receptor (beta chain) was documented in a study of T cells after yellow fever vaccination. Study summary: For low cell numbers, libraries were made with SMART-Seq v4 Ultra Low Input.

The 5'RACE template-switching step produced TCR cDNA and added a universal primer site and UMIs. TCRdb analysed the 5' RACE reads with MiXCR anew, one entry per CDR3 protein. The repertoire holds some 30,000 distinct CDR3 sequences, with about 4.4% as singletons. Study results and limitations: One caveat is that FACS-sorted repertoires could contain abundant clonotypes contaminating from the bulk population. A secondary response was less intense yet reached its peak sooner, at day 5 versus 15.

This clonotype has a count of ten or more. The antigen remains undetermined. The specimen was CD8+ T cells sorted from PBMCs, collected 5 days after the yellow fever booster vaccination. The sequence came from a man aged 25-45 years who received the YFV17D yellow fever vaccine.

Written as DNA, the CDR3 is TGTGCCAGCAGCCGCACTGGGAAGAATGAAAAACTGTTTTTT. Its translation is CASSRTGKNEKLFF. J is TRBJ1-4 and V is TRBV11-2; D is undetermined. The CDR3 consists of 14 residues. Germline loops: CDR1 SGHAT, CDR2 FQNNGV. V was pared by 5 bases and J by 5 bases, with 12 bases between.